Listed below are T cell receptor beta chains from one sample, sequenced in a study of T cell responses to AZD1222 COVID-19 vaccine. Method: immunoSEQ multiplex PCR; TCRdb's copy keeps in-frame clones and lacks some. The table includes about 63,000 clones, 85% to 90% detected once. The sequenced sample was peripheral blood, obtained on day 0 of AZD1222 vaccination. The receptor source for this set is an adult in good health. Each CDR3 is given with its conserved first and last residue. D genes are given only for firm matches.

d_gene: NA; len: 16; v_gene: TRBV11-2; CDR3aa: CASSLQTGGLVDEQFF
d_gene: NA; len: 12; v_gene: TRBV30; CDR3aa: CAWRGGVRATFF
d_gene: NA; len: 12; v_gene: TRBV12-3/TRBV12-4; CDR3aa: CASSHRTAEQYF
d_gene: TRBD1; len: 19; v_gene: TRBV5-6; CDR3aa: CASSLYRGRTGEYDYGYTF
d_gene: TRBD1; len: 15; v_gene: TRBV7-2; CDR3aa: CASSLDPGGHQPQHF
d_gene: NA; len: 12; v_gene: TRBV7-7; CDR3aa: CAAGGSGETQYF
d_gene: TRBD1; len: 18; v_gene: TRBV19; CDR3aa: CASSRGTGGAGTNTEAFF
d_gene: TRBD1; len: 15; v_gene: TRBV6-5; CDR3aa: CASSYFSGGNYGYTF
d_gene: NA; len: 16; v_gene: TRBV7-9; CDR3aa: CASSLGTGSLNQPQHF
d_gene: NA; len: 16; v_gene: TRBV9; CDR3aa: CASSPRLRGSYNEQFF
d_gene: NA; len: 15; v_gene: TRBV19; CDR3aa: CASSIGSSPGETQYF
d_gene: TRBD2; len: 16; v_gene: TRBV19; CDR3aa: CASSRTSGGNTGELFF
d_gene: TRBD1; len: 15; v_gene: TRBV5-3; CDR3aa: CARSLNRGRTDTQYF
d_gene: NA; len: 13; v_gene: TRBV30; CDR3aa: CAWGRGQNYGYTF
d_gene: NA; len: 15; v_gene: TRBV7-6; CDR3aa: CASSLAGGTGYEQYF
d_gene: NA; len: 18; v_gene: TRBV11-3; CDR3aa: CASSLGLAAATGANVLTF
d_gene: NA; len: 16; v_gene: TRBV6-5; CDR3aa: CASSYSPPSQGNTIYF
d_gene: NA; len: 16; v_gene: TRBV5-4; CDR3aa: CASSPNPTGIWEKLFF
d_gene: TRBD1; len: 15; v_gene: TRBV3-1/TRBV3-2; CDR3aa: CASSQEGTGGGKLFF
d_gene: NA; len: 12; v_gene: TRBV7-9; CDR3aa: CASSFQGGTQYF
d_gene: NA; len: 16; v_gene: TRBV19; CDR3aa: CASAQRRTDMNTEAFF
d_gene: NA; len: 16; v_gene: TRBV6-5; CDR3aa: CASSYLSDSSGNTIYF
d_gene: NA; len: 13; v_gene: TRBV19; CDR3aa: CASTLEDRTEAFF
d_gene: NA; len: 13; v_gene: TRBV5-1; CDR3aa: CASSLATGNGYTF
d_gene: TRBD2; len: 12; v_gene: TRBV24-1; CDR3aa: CATESGGGEQYF
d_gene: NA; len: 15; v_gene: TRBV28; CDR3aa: CASSPFGHSRYEQYF
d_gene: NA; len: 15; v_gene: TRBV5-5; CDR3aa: CASSGNEDSGYGYTF
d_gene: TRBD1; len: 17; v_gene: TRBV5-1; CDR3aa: CASSLRTGGTGANVLTF
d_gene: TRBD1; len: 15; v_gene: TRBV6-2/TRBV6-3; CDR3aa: CASSSDRGRNQPQHF
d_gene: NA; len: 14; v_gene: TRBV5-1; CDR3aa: CASSVGQHQETQYF
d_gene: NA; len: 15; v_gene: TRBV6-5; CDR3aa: CASSYQPTWSYEQYF
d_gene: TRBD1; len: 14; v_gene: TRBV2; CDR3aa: CASSETGSIRPQHF
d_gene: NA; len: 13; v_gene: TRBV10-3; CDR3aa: CAISESNKYGYTF
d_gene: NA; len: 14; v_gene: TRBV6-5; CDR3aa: CASRDGGIEGKLFF
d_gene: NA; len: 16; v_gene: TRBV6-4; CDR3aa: CASSDSKDSETYGYTF
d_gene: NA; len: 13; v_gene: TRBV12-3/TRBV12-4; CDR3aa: CASSLESRGEQFF
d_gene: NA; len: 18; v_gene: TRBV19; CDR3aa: CASSKDRTNHSRANVLTF
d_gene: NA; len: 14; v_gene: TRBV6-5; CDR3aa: CASTSRRVNTEAFF
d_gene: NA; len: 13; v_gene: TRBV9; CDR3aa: CASSVVSNYGYTF
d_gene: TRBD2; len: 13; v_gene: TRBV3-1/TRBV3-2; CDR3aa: CASSSRGVHIQYF
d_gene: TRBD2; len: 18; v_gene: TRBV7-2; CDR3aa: CASSQLAGGDLAKNIQYF
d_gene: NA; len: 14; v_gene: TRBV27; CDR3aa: CASSSPGRPYEQYF
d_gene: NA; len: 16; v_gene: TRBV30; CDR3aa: CAWSKSRSANTGELFF
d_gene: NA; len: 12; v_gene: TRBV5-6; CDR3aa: CASSFVGTEAFF
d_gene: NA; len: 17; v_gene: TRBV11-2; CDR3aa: CASSRLRNSGSTDTQYF
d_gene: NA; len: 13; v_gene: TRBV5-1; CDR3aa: CASSLPGGAEAFF
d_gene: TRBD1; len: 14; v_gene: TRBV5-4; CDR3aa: CASSSVDRAYGYTF
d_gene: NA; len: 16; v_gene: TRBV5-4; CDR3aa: CASSLAGGGQGETQYF